These 21 T cell receptor beta chains were all obtained from the same sample, sequenced in a study of OX40 agonist ivuxolimab in advanced cancers. The table came from immunoSEQ multiplex PCR; TCRdb's copy has only in-frame clones and leaves some out. The sample records around 14,000 clones, 91% being singletons. The input for sequencing was CD4+ or CD8+ T cells sorted from blood, taken in a trial of the OX40 agonist ivuxolimab. These receptors all stem from an adult with an advanced solid tumor such as melanoma, head and neck, liver or kidney cancer.

The chain links TRBV9 to TRBJ1-3, with D hard to call. The CDR3 consists of 14 residues. Germline V gives CDR1 SGDLS, CDR2 YYNGEE. The V gene lost 3 bases and the J gene lost 0 bases, with 7 bases spanning the gap. The CDR3 bases are TGTGCCAGCAGCGGACGGAACTCTGGAAACACCATATATTTT. This sequence encodes CASSGRNSGNTIYF.

The chain combines TRBV6-4 with TRBJ2-1; the D is unclear. The germline V and J ends were trimmed by 3 bases and 3 bases, with 9 bases remaining between them. This CDR3 is 14 amino acids long. CDR1 and CDR2 (germline): MRHNA, SNTAGT. DNA of the CDR3: TGTGCCAGCAGTGAAAACGGAGACTACAATGAGCAGTTCTTC. It encodes CASSENGDYNEQFF.

The V call is TRBV25-1, the J call TRBJ1-6; 9 bases align to TRBD1. The V gene's germline CDR1 is MGHDK and CDR2 SYGVNS. The V gene end was trimmed by 2 bases and the J gene end by 4 bases; junction bases not matched to a gene: 0. CDR3 length equals 15 residues. CDR3 nucleotide sequence: TGTGCCAGCAGTGAAGACAGGGGGTATAATTCACCCCTCCACTTT. It encodes CASSEDRGYNSPLHF.

This chain joins TRBV28 and TRBJ2-7; D is unclear. Trimming cost V 0 bases and J 4 bases, with 13 bases left between them. The CDR3 totals 15 residues. Germline CDR1 and CDR2: MDHEN and SYDVKM. The CDR3 region has the DNA TGTGCCAGCAGTTTATGGGGATTTCCTCAATACGAGCAGTACTTC. Encoded protein: CASSLWGFPQYEQYF.

The chain has TRBV11-2 and TRBJ2-2, with D maybe TRBD1 (5 bases). The germline CDR1 and CDR2 sequences are SGHAT and FQNNGV. The CDR3 spans 12 residues. V gave up 10 bases and J gave up 1 base, with 7 bases separating them. The CDR3 spells CAIGVNTGELFF. The CDR3 DNA is TGTGCCATAGGGGTGAACACCGGGGAGCTGTTTTTT.

The chain is built from TRBV4-1 and TRBJ1-2; a weak D match, TRBD1 (5 bases). Trimming left V 0 bases short and J 4 bases short, with 12 bases between. CDR1 and CDR2 from the germline V gene are MGHRA and YSYEKL. The CDR3 spans 15 residues. In DNA form, the CDR3 reads TGCGCCAGCAGCCAAGAACCGGGACCCACCTATGGCTACACCTTC. It translates to CASSQEPGPTYGYTF.

This sequence joins TRBV27 and TRBJ2-7, with a possible D match to TRBD1 (5 bases). Germline assignment: CDR1 MNHEY and CDR2 SMNVEV (reference sequence). V was shortened by 1 base and J by 7 bases, with 14 bases between the two germline ends. The CDR3 is 14 residues long. The CDR3 sequence: CASSLFDGAIEQYF. Here the CDR3 DNA reads TGTGCCAGCAGTTTATTTGATGGGGCCATAGAGCAGTACTTC.

The chain combines TRBV9 with TRBJ2-2; D is possibly TRBD2 (7 bases). V dropped 0 bases and J dropped 7 bases, with 16 bases sitting between them. The length of the CDR3 is 16 residues. In germline, CDR1 is SGDLS, CDR2 YYNGEE. CDR3 sequence: CASSVEGEGEDGELFF. Written as DNA, the CDR3 is TGTGCCAGCAGCGTAGAGGGGGAGGGTGAGGACGGGGAGCTGTTTTTT.

The V gene is TRBV6-5, the J gene TRBJ1-1; tentative D call: TRBD1 (5 bases). Per germline, CDR1 MNHEY and CDR2 SVGAGI. This CDR3 is 13 amino acids long. The ends were cut back, 6 bases at V and 6 bases at J, with 14 bases in the middle. The CDR3 is CASRESRAAEAFF. The DNA of the CDR3 is TGTGCCAGCAGAGAGAGCAGGGCGGCTGAAGCTTTCTTT.

As DNA, the CDR3 is TGTGCCAGCAGCGTGGCCGGGGACGGCTATCAGCCCCAGCATTTT. Its protein is CASSVAGDGYQPQHF. The rearrangement uses TRBV9 and TRBJ1-5; TRBD1 might be the D (5 bases). The V end was cut by 2 bases, the J end by 5 bases, with 14 bases between. CDR3 length: 15 residues. CDR1 is SGDLS and CDR2 is YYNGEE in the germline V gene.

The chain recombines TRBV4-2 with TRBJ2-2, with TRBD2 as a possible D gene (5 bases). Trimming pared 2 bases from V and 4 bases from J, leaving 17 bases between. The CDR3 extends over 17 amino acids. Germline CDR1 and CDR2: LGHNA and YNFKEQ. CDR3 protein: CASSQSSVGAATGELFF. DNA for the CDR3: TGTGCCAGCAGCCAAAGTAGCGTCGGCGCGGCCACCGGGGAGCTGTTTTTT.

The chain carries TRBV27 and TRBJ2-7, with a possible D match to TRBD1 (6 bases). Germline V gene sequence: CDR1 MNHEY, CDR2 SMNVEV (reference sequence). V gave up 7 bases and J gave up 8 bases, with 12 bases separating them. CDR3 length: 11 amino acids. The DNA of the CDR3 is TGTGCCAGCACCTCGGGACATCAGCAGTACTTC. Translation gives CASTSGHQQYF.

This clone was observed a single time. This chain uses TRBV6-5 with TRBJ2-1, with D unclear. The V gene's germline CDR1 is MNHEY and CDR2 SVGAGI. The CDR3 contains 12 residues. The germline V and J ends were trimmed by 0 bases and 7 bases, with 4 bases remaining between them. CDR3 sequence: CASSYSGNEQFF. The CDR3 DNA reads as TGTGCCAGCAGTTACTCGGGAAATGAGCAGTTCTTC.

This clone was recorded only once. The chain employs TRBV10-3 and TRBJ1-1, with TRBD1 identical over 9 bases. This CDR3 spans 13 amino acids. The germline gives CDR1 ENHRY, CDR2 SYGVKD. J lost 4 bases, V lost 11 bases, and 8 bases had no gene match. CDR3 DNA: TGTGCCGTCACGGGACAGGGTTCCACTGAAGCTTTCTTT. Its translation: CAVTGQGSTEAFF.

The V call is TRBV27, the J call TRBJ2-5; weak D call: TRBD1 (6 bases). Trimming took 1 base from V and 0 from J, leaving 12 bases between them. The germline V gene encodes CDR1 MNHEY and CDR2 SMNVEV (reference sequence). The CDR3 totals 16 residues. The CDR3 protein is CASSLYPGTNQETQYF. The CDR3 region has the DNA TGTGCCAGCAGTTTATACCCAGGGACAAACCAAGAGACCCAGTACTTC.

The rearrangement joins TRBV27 to TRBJ2-2, with TRBD2 matching 14 bases. Per the germline V gene, CDR1 is MNHEY and CDR2 is SMNVEV (reference sequence). There are 16 residues in the CDR3. The junction had 4 bases not matched to a gene; V was cut back by 3 bases and J by 7 bases. CDR3 amino acids: CASSLGLAGANGELFF. As DNA, the CDR3 is TGTGCCAGCAGTTTGGGACTAGCGGGAGCTAACGGGGAGCTGTTTTTT.

V gene TRBV5-6 combines with J gene TRBJ2-7; D unclear. There are 14 residues in the CDR3. Germline assignment: CDR1 SGHDT and CDR2 YYEEEE. V lost 4 bases to trimming and J lost 4 bases, with 15 bases between them. CDR3 nucleotides: TGTGCCAGCAGCGGAATCCGGCGCCTATACGAGCAGTACTTC. Amino acid sequence: CASSGIRRLYEQYF.

This clone was counted once. V usage is TRBV7-3 and J usage is TRBJ2-1; 10 positions agree with TRBD2. The germline V gene encodes CDR1 SGHTA and CDR2 FQGTGA. Germline trimming cut 1 base from V and 4 bases from J; bases unmatched to any gene: 7. The CDR3 has 17 residues. For the CDR3, the DNA is TGTGCCAGCAGCTTAAAACCTCCTAGCGGGAGTTACAATGAGCAGTTCTTC. It encodes CASSLKPPSGSYNEQFF.

J is TRBJ1-5 and V is TRBV9; the D gene is possibly TRBD1 (5 bases). The germline CDR1 and CDR2 sequences are SGDLS and YYNGEE. Deletions cut 0 bases from V and 1 base from J, with 8 bases between. The CDR3 covers 15 residues. As DNA, the CDR3 is TGTGCCAGCAGCGTAGGTTCAGGGAGCAATCAGCCCCAGCATTTT. Its translation: CASSVGSGSNQPQHF.

This clone was counted only a few times. The rearrangement links TRBV19 to TRBJ1-2, with no clear D. CDR3 length: 10 amino acids. Germline loops: CDR1 LNHDA, CDR2 SQIVND (reference sequence). Trimming left V 8 bases short and J 9 bases short, with 10 bases between. The CDR3 reads CASAGISYTF. The DNA of the CDR3 is TGTGCCAGTGCTGGGATCAGCTACACCTTC.

This chain links TRBV14 with TRBJ2-1; 8 nucleotides align to TRBD2. Germline CDR1 and CDR2: SGHDN and FVKESK. V lost 0 bases to trimming and J lost 8 bases; unmatched junction nucleotides: 15. The CDR3 spans 18 residues. The DNA for the CDR3 is TGTGCCAGCAGCCAAGAGGGGCTTGCGGGAGGCCTACATTATGAGCAGTTCTTC. Amino acid sequence: CASSQEGLAGGLHYEQFF.